This paragraph covers one T cell receptor beta chain sequence. In its sample, this clone was seen once. Which antigen it targets is not known. No base qualities exist here, and no much larger clone lies one base off it. These data are taken from a study of blood T cell repertoires in COVID-19 (dated by TCRdb to about 2020). With respect to the entire study: Collaborator samples came from the United States, Italy and Spain and covered acute and convalescent phases of COVID-19. The material from the prospective study consisted of cDNA or gDNA derived from T cells, B-cell-depleted T cells, or PBMCs. Subjects who had been exposed to COVID-19, were actively infected with it, or had recovered from it provided the deeply sampled blood TCRbeta repertoires that made up the dataset. The repertoires were made available in a free public database intended to serve as a resource for research on the immune response to SARS-CoV-2. The samples were drawn from two sources: the first 160 participants of the ongoing ImmuneRACE study, and 950 to 1,500 subjects contributed by 6 global collaborators. Sample metadata almost always included a de-identified subject ID, COVID-19 status, age in years and sex. HLA class I and class II types, where available, came from metadata supplied by the sample provider rather than from assay-based typing. Study-level results and caveats: Clinical and demographic metadata were provided uncurated, with the amount varying by source and participant.

TCRbeta CDR3 regions were amplified from genomic DNA using the immunoSEQ Assay, a bias-controlled multiplex PCR. The paper's data handling went like this. Nucleated cell counts per sample were estimated from amplification of reference gene primers within the assay. To quantify the absolute abundance of each unique TCRbeta CDR3 rearrangement, sequence reads were collapsed and filtered. For each sample, productive Simpson clonality was calculated by taking the square root of Simpson's diversity index across productive rearrangements. TCRdb obtained this table from immuneACCESS and retained in-frame rearrangements with V and J assigned. These tables miss some clones; where compared with another copy, unresolved V genes account for less than half of the shortfall, and the remainder is unexplained. The V and J calls and clone size were taken over from that table, and D and trimming were inferred from the DNA. Here the sample has hundreds of thousands of clones; roughly 87% occur a single time. Of the sample, 10% to 15% falls within the top ten clones.

Trimming removed 5 bases from V and 9 bases from J, leaving 14 bases between the germline ends. The germline V gene (reference sequence) provides CDR1 MNHEY and CDR2 SMNVEV. The CDR3 covers 13 residues, taking in both the cysteine and the phenylalanine. This entry keeps only the CDR3 DNA: 39 bases, framed from base 1. Collaborating institutions collected whole blood in K2EDTA tubes following their own protocols. Collaborator samples were shipped for TCRbeta analysis as frozen whole blood, isolated PBMCs, or DNA extracted from either sample type. The sequence derives from a human donor in a cohort sampled during active COVID-19. The material sequenced was peripheral blood. This chain is built from TRBV27 and TRBJ2-1; no confident D gene assignment can be made. DNA sequence: TGTGCCAGCAGTAAGGCCGGCGGCACTGAGCAGTTCTTC. Its coded protein is CASSKAGGTEQFF.